A selection of T cell receptor beta chains follows, all from one sample in a study of T cells in Graves' hyperthyroidism and ophthalmopathy. MiXCR was run by TCRdb on the multiplex PCR reads, yielding one entry per CDR3 protein. Among 100,000 to 130,000 distinct CDR3 sequences listed, roughly 15% were seen once. The sample taken for sequencing was blood. Receptors were obtained from a woman aged 45-65 years with Graves' hyperthyroidism. Each CDR3 is given without its conserved first and last residue.

>TRBJ2-3|TRBV3-1
ASSQGGLAGGTDTQY
>TRBJ2-3|TRBV7-2
ASSLSWRGTDTQY
>TRBJ2-1|TRBV29-1
SVVRNIYNEQF
>TRBJ2-1|TRBV18
ASSPQTGAENEQF
>TRBJ2-7|TRBV9
ASSVDPSGVYEQY
>TRBJ2-1|TRBV3-1
ASSQGGLAGGGREQF
>TRBJ1-5|TRBV18
ASSPGARDQPQH
>TRBJ1-2|TRBV7-8
ASSLRTGAALNYGYT
>TRBJ2-2|TRBV5-1
ASSWTSGSISGELF
>TRBJ2-5|TRBV18
ASSPISQETQY
>TRBJ2-5|TRBV28
ASSFWTSGSQETQY
>TRBJ2-7|TRBV11-1
ASSRDLQGSSYEQY
>TRBJ2-3|TRBV18
ASSLPGTGTDTQY
>TRBJ2-2|TRBV15
ATSRLPGGRRTGELF
>TRBJ1-1|TRBV18
ASSPSGGAEAF
>TRBJ2-7|TRBV30
AWSVLGGKQY
>TRBJ2-1|TRBV7-9
ASSGVSPYNEQF
>TRBJ1-2|TRBV28
ASRGGIGYT
>TRBJ2-5|TRBV28
ASSGTSGQETQY
>TRBJ1-5|TRBV20-1
SATQGTGQPQH
>TRBJ2-7|TRBV6-6
ASSYSSRQLYEQY
>TRBJ2-1|TRBV12-3/TRBV12-4
ASSSGSQRTTNEQF
>TRBJ1-3|TRBV28
ASASSGNTIY
>TRBJ2-5|TRBV11-3
ASSLEGVTQY
>TRBJ2-3|TRBV7-9
ASSSGRGSTDTQY
>TRBJ2-1|TRBV5-1
ASSLGLAANEQF
>TRBJ2-5|TRBV2
ASSEGRETQY
>TRBJ1-1|TRBV20-1
SARGPLRTGNTEAF
>TRBJ2-2|TRBV5-6
ASSPRARARTGELF